This T cell receptor beta chain was recorded in a study of cytomegalovirus exposure and HLA in healthy donors. Study context: The same platform was used for the 120 or so validation repertoires as for the roughly 730 first-cohort repertoires, as reported in a later analysis. Study-wide results and limits: Reports indicated that the classifier achieved high specificity and sensitivity in diagnosing cytomegalovirus status.

V lost 3 bases and J 13 bases, leaving 13 bases between the germline ends. The CDR3 covers 12 residues. Germline assignment: CDR1 MNHNS and CDR2 SASEGT. Points on this clone: Its target is not known.

Profiling relied on immunoSEQ multiplex PCR, and the TCRdb table lists in-frame clones only, not all of them. The sample lists some 72,000 clones; about 96% were seen once. This chain connects TRBV6-1 to TRBJ2-1; the D gene is possibly TRBD2 (6 bases). The material sequenced was PBMCs. The source is a man between 18 and 35 years old in good health and CMV-seropositive. The CDR3 loop reads CASSESLAAQFF. CDR3 sequence (DNA): TGTGCCAGCAGTGAGTCCTTAGCGGCACAGTTCTTC.